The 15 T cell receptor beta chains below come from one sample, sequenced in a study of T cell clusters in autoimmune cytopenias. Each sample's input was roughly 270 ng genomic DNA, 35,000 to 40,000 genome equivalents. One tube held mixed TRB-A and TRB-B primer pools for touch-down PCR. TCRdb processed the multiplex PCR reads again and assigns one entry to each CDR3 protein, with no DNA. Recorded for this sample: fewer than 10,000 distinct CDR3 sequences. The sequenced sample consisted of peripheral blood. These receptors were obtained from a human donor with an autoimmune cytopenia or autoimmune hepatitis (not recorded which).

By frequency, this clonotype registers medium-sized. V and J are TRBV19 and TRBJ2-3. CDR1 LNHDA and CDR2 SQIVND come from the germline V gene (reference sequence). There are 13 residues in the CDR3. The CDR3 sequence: CASSYDFTDTQYF.

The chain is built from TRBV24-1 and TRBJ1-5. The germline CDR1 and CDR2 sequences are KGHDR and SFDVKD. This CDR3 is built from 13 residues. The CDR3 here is CATSRREGEPQHF.

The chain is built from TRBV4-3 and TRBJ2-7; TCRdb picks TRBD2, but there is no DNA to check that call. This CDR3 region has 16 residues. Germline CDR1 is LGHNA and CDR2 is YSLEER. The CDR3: CASSQERDLGRYEQYF.

The CDR3 protein is CSASDRANEKLFF. The chain has TRBV20-1 and TRBJ1-4. CDR3 size: 13 residues. The germline V gene has CDR1 DFQATT and CDR2 SNEGSKA (reference sequence).

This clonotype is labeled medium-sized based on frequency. The CDR3 loop reads CATGGVTGANVLTF. The chain recombines TRBV15 with TRBJ2-6; checking the TCRdb D call of TRBD2 is not possible without DNA. The length of the CDR3 is 14 residues. Germline V gene sequence: CDR1 LNHNV, CDR2 YYDKDF (reference sequence).

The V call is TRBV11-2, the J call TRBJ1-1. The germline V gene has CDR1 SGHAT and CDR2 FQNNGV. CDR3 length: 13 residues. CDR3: CASSPDLNTEAFF.

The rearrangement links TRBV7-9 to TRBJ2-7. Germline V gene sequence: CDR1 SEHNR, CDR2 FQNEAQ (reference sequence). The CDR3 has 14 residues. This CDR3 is CASSLVTSSYEQYF. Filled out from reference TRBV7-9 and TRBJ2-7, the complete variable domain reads DTGVSQNPRHKITKRGQNVTFRCDPISEHNRLYWYRQTLGQGPEFLTYFQNEAQLEKSRLLSDRFSAERPKGSFSTLEIQRTEQGDSAMYLCASSLVTSSYEQYFGPGTRLTVT.

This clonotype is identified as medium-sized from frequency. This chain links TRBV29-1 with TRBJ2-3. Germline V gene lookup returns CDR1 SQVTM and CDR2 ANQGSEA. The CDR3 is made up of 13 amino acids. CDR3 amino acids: CSVARSTWDTQYF.

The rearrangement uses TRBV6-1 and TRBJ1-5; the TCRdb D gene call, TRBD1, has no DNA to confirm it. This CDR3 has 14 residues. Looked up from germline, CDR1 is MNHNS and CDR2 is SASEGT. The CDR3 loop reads CASSGTGGRQPQHF.

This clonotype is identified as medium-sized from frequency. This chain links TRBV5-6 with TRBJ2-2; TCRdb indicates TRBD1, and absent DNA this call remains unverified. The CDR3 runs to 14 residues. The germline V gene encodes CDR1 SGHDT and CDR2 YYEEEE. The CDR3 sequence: CASSVGQGHGELFF.

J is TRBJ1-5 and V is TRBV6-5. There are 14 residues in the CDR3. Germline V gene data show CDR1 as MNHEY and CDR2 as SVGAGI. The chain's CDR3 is CASRAGGSNQPEHF.

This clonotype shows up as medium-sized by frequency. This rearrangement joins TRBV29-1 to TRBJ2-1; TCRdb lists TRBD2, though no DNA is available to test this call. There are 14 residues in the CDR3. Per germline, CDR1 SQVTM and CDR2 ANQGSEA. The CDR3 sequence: CSVRGTSGGGEQFF.

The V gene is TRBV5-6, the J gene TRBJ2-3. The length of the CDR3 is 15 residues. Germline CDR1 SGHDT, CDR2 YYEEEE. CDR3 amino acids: CASSLEQTWADTQYF.

Here the CDR3 reads CASSLVGDSNQPQHF. The chain is built from TRBV12-3 or TRBV12-4 and TRBJ1-5. This CDR3 is 15 amino acids long.

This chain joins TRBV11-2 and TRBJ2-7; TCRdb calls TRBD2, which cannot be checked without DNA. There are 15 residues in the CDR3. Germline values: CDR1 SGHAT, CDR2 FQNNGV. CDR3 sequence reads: CASRRSGVISYEQYF.